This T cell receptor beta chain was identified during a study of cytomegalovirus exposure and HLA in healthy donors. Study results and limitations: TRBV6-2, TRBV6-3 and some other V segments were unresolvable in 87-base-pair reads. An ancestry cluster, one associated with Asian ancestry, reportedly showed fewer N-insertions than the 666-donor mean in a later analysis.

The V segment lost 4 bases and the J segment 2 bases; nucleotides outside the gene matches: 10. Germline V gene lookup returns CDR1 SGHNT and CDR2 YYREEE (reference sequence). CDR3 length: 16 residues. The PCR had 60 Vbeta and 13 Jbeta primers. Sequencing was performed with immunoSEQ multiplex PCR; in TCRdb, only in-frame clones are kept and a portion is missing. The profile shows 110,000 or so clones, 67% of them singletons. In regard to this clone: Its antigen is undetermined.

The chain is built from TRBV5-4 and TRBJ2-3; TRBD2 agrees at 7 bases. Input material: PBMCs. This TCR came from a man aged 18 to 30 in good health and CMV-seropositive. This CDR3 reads CASSRTGTTNTDTQYF. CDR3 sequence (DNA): TGTGCCAGCAGCAGAACCGGGACTACCAACACAGATACGCAGTATTTT.